The rows below give T cell receptor beta chains drawn from one sample of a study. Here immunoSEQ multiplex PCR was the method, and the copy in TCRdb shows in-frame clones only, minus some. The sample carries 60,000 to 75,000 clones, approximately 92% recorded once. Input material: PBMCs. Source of these receptors: a man between 35 and 55 years old with rheumatoid arthritis. Each CDR3 is given without its conserved first and last residue.

CDR3aa	v_gene	j_gene
ASSQEGGQGPYEQY	TRBV4-3	TRBJ2-7
ASSGQGFAPLH	TRBV12-3/TRBV12-4	TRBJ1-6
ASSPGTGEHQPQH	TRBV28	TRBJ1-5
ASSPRTSGMETQY	TRBV18	TRBJ2-5
AWSVPASYNSPLH	TRBV30	TRBJ1-6
ASSPPNRGSGYGYT	TRBV7-9	TRBJ1-2
ASSFQGVGELF	TRBV7-3	TRBJ2-2
ASSTSTGSSYEQY	TRBV7-2	TRBJ2-7
ASSLGLAVAKNIQY	TRBV6-5	TRBJ2-4
ASSYSPRGGTEAF	TRBV6-2/TRBV6-3	TRBJ1-1
ASRSGTWNTEAF	TRBV28	TRBJ1-1
ASSLAYGPGEKDEQF	TRBV11-3	TRBJ2-1
ASSFSSGGNNEQF	TRBV5-1	TRBJ2-1
ASSYSNSRRDRLF	TRBV6-5	TRBJ1-4
ASAVKRSTPYEQY	TRBV6-6	TRBJ2-7
ASSSRTGDTGELF	TRBV5-1	TRBJ2-2
ASSYSPPSADEQY	TRBV6-5	TRBJ2-7
ASSASYEQY	TRBV7-9	TRBJ2-7